This T cell receptor (beta chain) was recorded in a study of cytomegalovirus exposure and HLA in healthy donors. PCR primers comprised 60 Vbeta and 13 Jbeta primers. Produced via immunoSEQ multiplex PCR; TCRdb's table is partial and in-frame only. The sample includes around 210,000 clones, 70% to 90% of them seen just once. CDR3 size: 14 residues. V dropped 3 bases and J dropped 2 bases, with 10 bases sitting between them. The germline CDR1 and CDR2 sequences are ENHRY and SYGVKD. The sequencing sample was made of PBMCs. The chain is built from TRBV10-3 and TRBJ1-2, with D perhaps matching TRBD1 (6 bases). The sequence was collected from a girl aged 2-9 years in good health and CMV-seronegative. The CDR3 spells CAISEGGGNYGYTF. In DNA form, the CDR3 reads TGTGCCATCAGTGAAGGGGGAGGGAACTATGGCTACACCTTC.